The 30 T cell receptor beta chains below were found in one sample sequenced in a study of T cell responses to AZD1222 COVID-19 vaccine. Repertoires were generated with immunoSEQ multiplex PCR, while TCRdb's copy carries only in-frame clones and drops some. The sample contains about 150,000 clones, 85% to 90% of which appear only once. The input for sequencing was peripheral blood, taken 28 days after the second AZD1222 dose. These receptors all come from an adult who received the AZD1222 COVID-19 vaccine.

The sample holds one count of this clone. J is TRBJ1-5 and V is TRBV12-3 or TRBV12-4; no firm D call. V lost 1 base and J lost 7, with 2 bases in between. The CDR3 has 11 amino acids. The CDR3, as DNA: TGTGCCAGCAGTTTAGGGCAGCCCCAGCATTTT. Translated, it gives CASSLGQPQHF.

CDR3 sequence: CASSFTDSYEQYF. The CDR3 DNA reads TGTGCCAGCAGTTTTACGGACTCCTACGAGCAGTACTTC. The V and J genes are TRBV28 and TRBJ2-7; D is undetermined. Between the trimmed V and J ends, which lost 3 bases and 0 bases, there was a span of 6 bases. This CDR3 region has 13 residues. Looked up from germline, CDR1 is MDHEN and CDR2 is SYDVKM.

The chain couples TRBV5-1 to TRBJ2-5; the D is unclear. Trimming stripped 4 bases from V and 2 bases from J, with 6 bases between. Germline CDR1 reads SGHRS; CDR2 reads YFSETQ. This CDR3 region has 12 residues. In DNA form, the CDR3 reads TGCGCCAGCAGCCGACAACAAGAGACCCAGTACTTC. It is translated as CASSRQQETQYF.

V and J are TRBV11-2 and TRBJ1-1; no definite D call. V dropped 5 bases and J dropped 0 bases, with 19 bases sitting between them. CDR1 SGHAT and CDR2 FQNNGV come from the germline V gene. The CDR3 extends over 17 amino acids. The CDR3 region has the DNA TGTGCCAGCAGCCCGGGAGGGTTCCTTAGATTGAACACTGAAGCTTTCTTT. The encoded protein is CASSPGGFLRLNTEAFF.

The chain has TRBV7-2 and TRBJ1-4, with 9 positions matching TRBD1. Germline lookup yields CDR1 SGHTA and CDR2 FQGNSA. V lost 0 bases, J lost 4 bases, and 0 bases stayed unmatched. The CDR3 runs 15 residues. This CDR3 is CASSLAGQGNEKLFF. CDR3 sequence (DNA): TGTGCCAGCAGCTTAGCGGGACAGGGTAATGAAAAACTGTTTTTT.

The chain employs TRBV6-1 and TRBJ2-2, with a weak D call TRBD2 (5 bases). Trimming took 1 base from V and 4 from J, leaving 16 bases between them. CDR1 is MNHNS, CDR2 SASEGT, per germline. The CDR3 length is 17 residues. This CDR3 is CASSEGPTRVTTGELFF. The CDR3 DNA sequence: TGTGCCAGCAGTGAAGGCCCTACGCGGGTGACCACCGGGGAGCTGTTTTTT.

The V gene is TRBV19, the J gene TRBJ2-7; TRBD1 agrees at 7 bases. Per the germline V gene, CDR1 is LNHDA and CDR2 is SQIVND (reference sequence). The CDR3 consists of 15 residues. V was clipped by 0 bases and J by 2 bases; unmatched bases: 4. Here the CDR3 DNA reads TGTGCCAGTAGTATAGATTCAGGGGGAACCTACGAGCAGTACTTC. This translates into CASSIDSGGTYEQYF.

V and J are TRBV7-2 and TRBJ2-3; D gene unclear. Per germline, CDR1 SGHTA and CDR2 FQGNSA. The V and J ends lost 6 bases and 2 bases respectively, with 15 bases between them. This CDR3 has 15 amino acids. The CDR3: CASSGGATLTDTQYF. The CDR3 DNA follows: TGTGCCAGCAGTGGTGGTGCTACGCTCACAGATACGCAGTATTTT.

This clone appeared a few times. V and J are TRBV5-1 and TRBJ2-1; maybe TRBD1 (7 bases). The V gene lost 3 bases and the J gene lost 1 base, with 11 bases spanning the gap. Germline loops: CDR1 SGHRS, CDR2 YFSETQ. The CDR3 consists of 15 residues. In nucleotides, the CDR3 is TGCGCCAGCAGCTACGCAGGGGGGTCCTACAATGAGCAGTTCTTC. Translation gives CASSYAGGSYNEQFF.

The rearrangement links TRBV6-5 to TRBJ1-4; 7 bases fit TRBD1. CDR1 is MNHEY and CDR2 is SVGAGI in the germline V gene. CDR3 length: 15 residues. V gave up 7 bases and J gave up 3 bases; unmatched junction bases: 8. CDR3: CASKEGAGSNEKLFF. CDR3 DNA sequence: TGTGCCAGCAAAGAGGGGGCTGGGTCTAATGAAAAACTGTTTTTT.

V is TRBV4-1 and J is TRBJ1-3, with a possible D match to TRBD1 (6 bases). V was cut by 0 bases and J by 0 bases, with 9 bases left in between. The CDR3 is 16 residues long. In germline, CDR1 is MGHRA, CDR2 YSYEKL. Written as DNA, the CDR3 is TGCGCCAGCAGCCAAGAGATCAGGGGCTCTGGAAACACCATATATTTT. Protein: CASSQEIRGSGNTIYF.

This chain connects TRBV18 to TRBJ2-5; D ambiguous. This CDR3 spans 13 amino acids. V lost 3 bases, J lost 2 bases, and 7 bases lay in between. CDR1 KGHSH and CDR2 LQKENI come from the germline V gene. The CDR3 spells CASSPGLQETQYF. Written as DNA, the CDR3 is TGTGCCAGCTCACCCGGCCTACAAGAGACCCAGTACTTC.

This chain uses TRBV7-3 with TRBJ2-7, with 11 bases aligning to TRBD1. The CDR3 contains 14 residues. The V and J ends lost 5 bases and 5 bases, in that order; junction bases with no gene match: 5. Germline CDR1 is SGHTA and CDR2 is FQGTGA. The CDR3 reads CASSLGQGVNEQYF. The CDR3 DNA reads TGTGCCAGCAGCCTGGGACAGGGGGTCAACGAGCAGTACTTC.

The chain has TRBV30 and TRBJ1-3; tentative D call: TRBD1 (5 bases). The V end lost 2 bases, the J end lost 13 bases, and 15 bases lay between the germline ends. CDR1 is GTSNPN, CDR2 SVGIG, per germline (reference sequence). The CDR3 has 12 residues. The CDR3 here is CAWSLQGARIYF. As DNA, the CDR3 is TGTGCCTGGAGTCTCCAAGGGGCCCGGATATATTTT. Based on the CDR3 plus reference TRBV30 and TRBJ1-3, the full variable domain is SQTIHQWPATLVQPVGSPLSLECTVEGTSNPNLYWYRQAAGRGLQLLFYSVGIGQISSEVPQNLSASRPQDRQFILSSKKLLLSDSGFYLCAWSLQGARIYFGEGSWLTVV.

The gene calls are TRBV6-5 and TRBJ1-2; no clear D gene. The CDR3 length is 13 residues. Germline values: CDR1 MNHEY, CDR2 SVGAGI. Trimming pared 7 bases from V and 0 bases from J, leaving 9 bases between. The CDR3, as DNA: TGTGCCAGCAAGGGCGATACTAACTATGGCTACACCTTC. This translates into CASKGDTNYGYTF.

This clone came up once. This chain links TRBV6-2 or TRBV6-3 with TRBJ2-1; 7 positions agree with TRBD2. The germline V gene has CDR1 MNHEY and CDR2 SVGEGT. The CDR3 totals 18 residues. With 0 bases clipped from V and 3 bases from J, the junction kept 11 bases outside the gene matches. The CDR3, as DNA: TGTGCCAGCAGTTACTCGGGTTTGGCGGGAGAGGGCTACAATGAGCAGTTCTTC. This translates into CASSYSGLAGEGYNEQFF.

The chain joins TRBV11-2 to TRBJ2-7; D gene uncertain. The CDR3 spans 12 residues. V lost 5 bases and J 0 bases, leaving 5 bases between the germline ends. Germline V gives CDR1 SGHAT, CDR2 FQNNGV. CDR3 bases: TGTGCCAGCAGCCCAATCTCCTACGAGCAGTACTTC. Protein: CASSPISYEQYF.

The V and J genes are TRBV5-6 and TRBJ2-4; D uncertain. CDR3 length: 12 residues. Trimming cost V 0 bases and J 6 bases, with 4 bases left between them. The V gene's germline CDR1 is SGHDT and CDR2 YYEEEE. The CDR3 here is CASSLASNIQYF. The CDR3 nucleotides are TGTGCCAGCAGCTTGGCTTCAAACATTCAGTACTTC.

The V call is TRBV14, the J call TRBJ2-1; 7 bases align to TRBD2. CDR3 length: 16 residues. Trimming at V came to 3 bases and at J to 2 bases, leaving 7 bases not matched to a gene. Germline-derived CDR1 and CDR2 are SGHDN and FVKESK. The CDR3 DNA reads as TGTGCCAGCAGCCAGTTTCCGGGAGGCACCTACAATGAGCAGTTCTTC. It translates to CASSQFPGGTYNEQFF.

The V call is TRBV19, the J call TRBJ1-4; a weak D match, TRBD1 (5 bases). This CDR3 spans 14 amino acids. The germline V and J ends were trimmed by 9 bases and 0 bases, with 11 bases remaining between them. Germline CDR1 LNHDA, CDR2 SQIVND (reference sequence). The CDR3 protein is CASNTGATNEKLFF. As DNA, the CDR3 is TGTGCCAGCAATACAGGTGCAACTAATGAAAAACTGTTTTTT.

The genes are TRBV2 and TRBJ2-1; 12 bases match TRBD2. Germline loops: CDR1 SNHLY, CDR2 FYNNEI. This CDR3 contains 16 residues. The J segment lost 0 bases and the V segment lost 6 bases, leaving 3 bases of the junction unmatched. The CDR3 spells CASRLTSGSSYNEQFF. Here the CDR3 DNA reads TGTGCCAGCAGGTTGACTAGCGGGAGCTCCTACAATGAGCAGTTCTTC.

V is TRBV2 and J is TRBJ2-4, with D tentatively TRBD1 (6 bases). CDR1 is SNHLY, CDR2 FYNNEI, per germline. CDR3 length: 14 residues. Trimming stripped 7 bases from V and 6 bases from J, with 16 bases between. In nucleotides, the CDR3 is TGTGCCAGCAAAACTGGCCAAGGGGGAAACATTCAGTACTTC. Amino acids: CASKTGQGGNIQYF.

The chain couples TRBV7-3 to TRBJ1-1; D not certain. The CDR3 has 14 amino acids. CDR1 is SGHTA and CDR2 is FQGTGA in the germline V gene. V lost 0 bases and J 3 bases, leaving 8 bases between the germline ends. The CDR3 protein is CASSLTNQHTEAFF. CDR3 bases: TGTGCCAGCAGCTTAACCAATCAGCACACTGAAGCTTTCTTT.

V usage is TRBV7-2 and J usage is TRBJ2-7, with 10 bases aligning to TRBD2. CDR3 length: 17 residues. J lost 2 bases, V lost 5 bases, and 12 bases had no gene match. Germline CDR1 is SGHTA and CDR2 is FQGNSA. The CDR3: CASSISVGSGRAYEQYF. The CDR3 DNA sequence: TGTGCCAGCAGCATCTCCGTGGGGAGCGGGAGGGCCTACGAGCAGTACTTC.

The rearrangement joins TRBV19 to TRBJ1-2; D gene unclear. V lost 10 bases and J lost 3, with 21 bases in between. The CDR3 length is 15 residues. The germline CDR1 and CDR2 sequences are LNHDA and SQIVND (reference sequence). The CDR3 nucleotides are TGTGCCACCTCGCCCCGGGCAGACTTATACTATGGCTACACCTTC. This sequence encodes CATSPRADLYYGYTF.

The chain recombines TRBV18 with TRBJ2-1; possible D gene TRBD2, 6 bases. CDR1 is KGHSH and CDR2 is LQKENI in the germline V gene. There are 17 residues in the CDR3. The germline V and J ends were trimmed by 0 bases and 7 bases, with 19 bases remaining between them. The CDR3 bases are TGTGCCAGCTCACCACCGTATACCGGGAGCGGTCTTAATGAGCAGTTCTTC. This codes for CASSPPYTGSGLNEQFF.

Note on this clone: One junction end does not reproduce the germline sequence, and a read error may be involved. The CDR3 loop is CASSKDRGGSGELFF. The CDR3 region has the DNA TGTGCTAGCAGCAAGGACAGGGGAGGCAGCGGGGAGCTGTTTTTT. The chain recombines TRBV7-7 with TRBJ2-2; 9 bases map to TRBD1. This CDR3 comprises 15 residues. Germline V CDR1 and CDR2: SSHAT, FNYEAQ (reference sequence).

This clone was observed a single time. The rearrangement links TRBV11-2 to TRBJ2-1, with TRBD2 matching 8 bases. V dropped 4 bases and J dropped 12; count of bases not matched to a gene: 14. Germline CDR1 and CDR2: SGHAT and FQNNGV. The CDR3 runs to 15 residues. The CDR3 region has the DNA TGTGCCAGCAGCTCTCAAGGGTCGGGAGCGGGAGTGCAGTTCTTC. Protein product: CASSSQGSGAGVQFF.

The rearrangement joins TRBV23-1 to TRBJ2-7, with TRBD2 identical over 12 bases. TRBV23-1 is reported as an ORF; its role is uncertain. The V gene end was trimmed by 2 bases and the J gene end by 1 base; junction bases not matched to a gene: 0. The CDR3 length is 15 residues. For the CDR3, the DNA is TGCGCCAGCAGTCAAACTAGCGGGAGGTCCTACGAGCAGTACTTC. It is translated as CASSQTSGRSYEQYF.

The rearrangement joins TRBV5-1 to TRBJ2-3; unclear D gene. V lost 0 bases and J lost 6, with 11 bases in between. The CDR3 totals 14 residues. The germline V gene encodes CDR1 SGHRS and CDR2 YFSETQ. The CDR3 sequence is CASSLAVAPDTQYF. In nucleotides, the CDR3 is TGCGCCAGCAGCTTGGCGGTAGCCCCCGATACGCAGTATTTT.